The clone carrying this T cell receptor (beta chain) was seen once. The antigen is undetermined. These data originate in a study of shared clonotypes between healthy human individuals. Regarding the study as a whole: At large depth, rarefaction still showed sorted-subset sequencing to be incomplete.

Data came from immunoSEQ multiplex PCR; TCRdb stores just in-frame clones and leaves some out. The sample carries more than 2 million clones, 90% to 95% recorded once. Selected positively for CCR7 and CD45RO-negative, naive CD8 cells excluded terminally differentiated effector memory CD45RA+ cells. The source of this sequence is a man between 18 and 35 years old in good health. Some clones in this sample may be carry-over from other donors' samples. The sample consisted of naive CD8+ T cells from PBMCs.

CDR3: CASSIAPRSDEQFF. Written as DNA, the CDR3 is TGTGCCAGTAGTATAGCCCCTAGGAGCGATGAGCAGTTCTTC. The chain carries TRBV19 and TRBJ2-1; D ambiguous. V was trimmed by 1 base and J by 8 bases, leaving 12 bases between them. Germline V lookup: CDR1 LNHDA, CDR2 SQIVND (reference sequence). The CDR3 runs 14 residues.